Each of the 19 T cell receptor beta chains below was sequenced from the same sample in a study of cytomegalovirus exposure and HLA in healthy donors. Primers for the PCR totalled 60 Vbeta and 13 Jbeta. The method was immunoSEQ multiplex PCR; TCRdb's version includes in-frame clones alone and lacks a portion of them. This sample carries approximately 130,000 clones, over 70% of them seen once, and the ten largest clones take 4% to 4.5%. Sequenced input: PBMCs. These receptors were obtained from a woman aged 40 to 50 in good health and CMV-seronegative.

The rearrangement joins TRBV28 to TRBJ1-5; D uncertain. V lost 5 bases and J 0 bases, leaving 11 bases between the germline ends. The CDR3 totals 15 residues. CDR1 MDHEN and CDR2 SYDVKM come from the germline V gene. The CDR3 coding sequence is TGTGCCAGCAGTCGTCACATGAATAGCAATCAGCCCCAGCATTTT. Its translation: CASSRHMNSNQPQHF.

This chain uses TRBV20-1 with TRBJ2-1; D not resolved. Germline V CDR1 and CDR2: DFQATT, SNEGSKA (reference sequence). This CDR3 comprises 10 residues. V shed 5 bases and J shed 4 bases, with 3 bases lying between them. Written as DNA, the CDR3 is TGCAGTGCTGTATACAATGAGCAGTTCTTC. It is translated as CSAVYNEQFF.

This clone has just one count. The gene calls are TRBV6-6 and TRBJ1-5; TRBD1 matches at 12 bases. CDR1 and CDR2 (germline): MNHNY, SVGAGI (reference sequence). The CDR3 length is 16 residues. Unmatched junction bases numbered 8, after V lost 5 bases and J lost 6 bases. The CDR3 bases are TGTGCCAGCAGTCCGCAGGGACAGGGGGCTTTTCAGCCCCAGCATTTT. Its translation: CASSPQGQGAFQPQHF.

Here the CDR3 DNA reads TGTGCCAGCATCGACAGGGGAGATGGCTACACCTTC. This translates into CASIDRGDGYTF. The chain combines TRBV16 with TRBJ1-2; 8 bases fit TRBD1. The CDR3 runs to 12 residues. V shed 7 bases and J 6 bases; nucleotides not matched to a gene: 4. CDR1 and CDR2 (germline): KGHSY, FQNENV.

The V and J genes are TRBV18 and TRBJ2-3; no reliable D call. Trimming took off 6 bases at V and 4 bases at J, with 14 bases between the two ends. Germline loops: CDR1 KGHSH, CDR2 LQKENI. The CDR3 spans 14 residues. The CDR3 sequence: CASSQTGSPDTQYF. The CDR3 coding sequence is TGTGCCAGCTCCCAAACCGGTAGCCCAGATACGCAGTATTTT.

In this sample, this clone turned up a few times. V usage is TRBV6-5 and J usage is TRBJ1-1, with 7 nucleotides matching TRBD1. CDR1 is MNHEY and CDR2 is SVGAGI in the germline V gene. V dropped 6 bases and J dropped 4; count of bases not matched to a gene: 11. The CDR3 sequence is 15 residues long. The chain's CDR3 is CASRDPGGWGTEAFF. DNA for the CDR3: TGTGCCAGCAGGGACCCAGGGGGTTGGGGCACTGAAGCTTTCTTT.

J is TRBJ1-1 and V is TRBV5-1; unclear D gene. Germline loops: CDR1 SGHRS, CDR2 YFSETQ. The CDR3 totals 13 residues. Trimming cost V 0 bases and J 10 bases, with 13 bases left between them. The chain's CDR3 is CASSLAHREVAFF. CDR3 coding DNA: TGCGCCAGCAGCTTGGCGCATCGGGAAGTAGCTTTCTTT. Variable domain in full (rest from reference TRBV5-1 and TRBJ1-1): KAGVTQTPRYLIKTRGQQVTLSCSPISGHRSVSWYQQTPGQGLQFLFEYFSETQRNKGNFPGRFSGRQFSNSRSEMNVSTLELGDSALYLCASSLAHREVAFFGQGTRLTVV.

The CDR3 protein is CASTPEGNTEAFF. The DNA for the CDR3 is TGTGCCAGTACCCCGGAGGGGAACACTGAAGCTTTCTTT. The rearrangement joins TRBV19 to TRBJ1-1; D ambiguous. Germline CDR1 LNHDA, CDR2 SQIVND (reference sequence). The V end lost 7 bases, the J end lost 1 base, and 10 bases lay between the germline ends. The CDR3 is made up of 13 amino acids.

This chain links TRBV10-3 with TRBJ1-4; the match to TRBD1 covers 9 bases. V lost 5 bases to trimming and J lost 5 bases; unmatched junction nucleotides: 3. CDR3 length: 14 amino acids. In germline, CDR1 is ENHRY, CDR2 SYGVKD. DNA for the CDR3: TGTGCCATCAGTCCGGGACAGGGAAATGAAAAACTGTTTTTT. It is translated as CAISPGQGNEKLFF.

V gene TRBV5-1 combines with J gene TRBJ2-7, with a possible D match to TRBD2 (6 bases). The germline V gene has CDR1 SGHRS and CDR2 YFSETQ. Trimming cost V 4 bases and J 4 bases, with 9 bases left between them. The CDR3 consists of 12 residues. DNA for the CDR3: TGCGCCAGCAGCGAGGCGGGGTACGAGCAGTACTTC. Protein product: CASSEAGYEQYF.

V is TRBV2 and J is TRBJ1-4, with 7 nucleotides matching TRBD1. In germline, CDR1 is SNHLY, CDR2 FYNNEI. The CDR3 runs to 15 residues. After removal of 1 base from V and 7 bases from J, the junction contained 6 bases not matched to a gene. Here the CDR3 reads CASSEGGQRLEKLFF. The CDR3 region has the DNA TGTGCCAGCAGTGAAGGGGGACAGAGGCTTGAAAAACTGTTTTTT.

The genes are TRBV7-6 and TRBJ2-6, with TRBD1 identical over 10 bases. Germline loops: CDR1 SGHVS, CDR2 FNYEAQ. The V and J ends lost 10 bases and 4 bases, in that order; junction bases with no gene match: 13. There are 17 residues in the CDR3. CDR3 residues: CAIETGTGVSGANVLTF. In DNA form, the CDR3 reads TGTGCCATCGAAACGGGGACAGGGGTATCCGGGGCCAACGTCCTGACTTTC.

The J gene is TRBJ2-7, the V gene TRBV28; D is ambiguous. The V and J ends lost 6 bases and 3 bases respectively, with 6 bases between them. The CDR3 length is 11 residues. Germline V gene sequence: CDR1 MDHEN, CDR2 SYDVKM. The CDR3 protein is CASRSLYEQYF. CDR3 coding DNA: TGTGCCAGCAGATCCCTCTACGAGCAGTACTTC.

V gene TRBV6-1 combines with J gene TRBJ2-2; TRBD1 agrees at 9 bases. The CDR3 totals 13 residues. CDR1 and CDR2 from the germline V gene are MNHNS and SASEGT. J gave up 7 bases and V 6 bases, and 3 bases lay outside the gene matches. CDR3 region: CASSRQGDGELFF. The DNA of the CDR3 is TGTGCCAGCAGCAGACAGGGGGACGGGGAGCTGTTTTTT.

The chain employs TRBV4-3 and TRBJ2-7, with D hard to call. CDR3 length: 15 residues. With 1 base removed from V and 0 bases from J, the gap between germline ends came to 10 bases. CDR1 and CDR2 from the germline V gene are LGHNA and YSLEER. The CDR3 loop reads CASSQGTDFSYEQYF. CDR3 nucleotides: TGCGCCAGCAGCCAAGGCACAGATTTCTCCTACGAGCAGTACTTC.

The V and J genes are TRBV9 and TRBJ1-1, with D hard to call. With 0 bases removed from V and 0 bases from J, the gap between germline ends came to 6 bases. This CDR3 comprises 14 residues. Germline V CDR1 and CDR2: SGDLS, YYNGEE. The CDR3 spells CASSVAAVNTEAFF. In nucleotides, the CDR3 is TGTGCCAGCAGCGTAGCTGCAGTGAACACTGAAGCTTTCTTT.

CDR3 sequence: CASSARQGYEQYF. The DNA for the CDR3 is TGTGCCAGCAGCGCTCGACAGGGCTACGAGCAGTACTTC. The chain is built from TRBV7-2 and TRBJ2-5; 7 nucleotides agree with TRBD1. The J call may be wrong; the DNA end is better matched by TRBJ2-7. The CDR3 is made up of 13 amino acids. Germline V gene sequence: CDR1 SGHTA, CDR2 FQGNSA.

The V call is TRBV7-9, the J call TRBJ2-5; D perhaps matches TRBD2 (5 bases). The germline V gene has CDR1 SEHNR and CDR2 FQNEAQ (reference sequence). The ends were cut back, 3 bases at V and 5 bases at J, with 13 bases in the middle. The CDR3 has 14 amino acids. The CDR3 DNA follows: TGTGCCAGCAGCTTCGTCCTCGGGGAGGAGACCCAGTACTTC. This codes for CASSFVLGEETQYF.

In its sample, this clone was seen a few times. This sequence joins TRBV9 and TRBJ1-4, with a weak D call TRBD1 (5 bases). The ends were cut back, 4 bases at V and 2 bases at J, with 12 bases in the middle. Germline V gene sequence: CDR1 SGDLS, CDR2 YYNGEE. The CDR3 length is 15 residues. The CDR3 DNA follows: TGTGCCAGCAGCCGAACAGGTTCCACTAATGAAAAACTGTTTTTT. It translates to CASSRTGSTNEKLFF.